The 32 T cell receptor beta chains given below trace back to one sample, sequenced in a study of regulatory T cells in long-lasting Graves disease (dated by TCRdb to about 2021). The library was prepared using multiplex PCR. The sequencer was an Illumina HiSeq 4000. To build TCR beta libraries, CDR3 regions were amplified by Arm-PCR using iRepertoire HTBI primers. The public sequencing data were trimmed at Q25 with fastp and processed into clonotypes with MiXCR by TCRdb, which kept only in-frame beta chains. When rows share a CDR3 protein, they turn into one entry using the most common DNA and genes. Across this sample there are over 250,000 distinct CDR3 sequences, with 20% to 25% seen only once. The top ten clonotypes cover approximately 53% of the sample. The time point tag for this specimen amounts to: persistent/refractory GD, antithyroid drugs over 5 years with positive TRAb. For both TCR sequencing and RNA sequencing, RNA was extracted from PBMCs in TRIzol.

Sample: peripheral blood mononuclear cells (PBMCs), taken when the disease was refractory, from a patient treated with antithyroid drugs. The receptors derive from a female donor with Graves disease.

The J gene is TRBJ2-3, the V gene TRBV7-9; 7 bases map to TRBD2. V lost 1 base to trimming and J lost 4 bases; unmatched junction nucleotides: 11. The CDR3 covers 17 residues. Germline loops: CDR1 SEHNR, CDR2 FQNEAQ (reference sequence). CDR3 residues: CASSLEERRESSDTQYF. The CDR3 coding sequence is TGTGCCAGCAGCTTAGAAGAAAGGCGGGAGTCATCAGATACGCAGTATTTT.

This clonotype was counted many times. This chain connects TRBV7-2 to TRBJ1-2, with D possibly TRBD1 on 6 matching bases. Trimming stripped 5 bases from V and 4 bases from J, with 11 bases between. Germline values: CDR1 SGHTA, CDR2 FQGNSA. CDR3 size: 13 residues. The CDR3 loop reads CASSPGDAYGYTF. The CDR3 DNA reads as TGTGCCAGCAGCCCAGGGGATGCCTATGGCTACACCTTC. Based on the CDR3 plus reference TRBV7-2 and TRBJ1-2, the full variable domain is GAGVSQSPSNKVTEKGKDVELRCDPISGHTALYWYRQSLGQGLEFLIYFQGNSAPDKSGLPSDRFSAERTGGSVSTLTIQRTQQEDSAVYLCASSPGDAYGYTFGSGTRLTVV.

The chain recombines TRBV5-1 with TRBJ2-7, with 8 bases lining up with TRBD2. J gave up 1 base and V 5 bases, and 5 bases lay outside the gene matches. Germline assignment: CDR1 SGHRS and CDR2 YFSETQ. The CDR3 contains 14 residues. CDR3 region: CASRSAGESYEQYF. CDR3 coding DNA: TGCGCCAGCAGATCAGCGGGAGAGTCCTACGAGCAGTACTTC.

In this sample, this clonotype turned up many times. The gene calls are TRBV7-2 and TRBJ1-4; no firm D call. Trimming pared 5 bases from V and 4 bases from J, leaving 11 bases between. Germline V gene sequence: CDR1 SGHTA, CDR2 FQGNSA. This CDR3 is 14 amino acids long. CDR3: CASSTDTFNEKLFF. For the CDR3, the DNA is TGTGCCAGCAGCACCGACACCTTTAATGAAAAACTGTTTTTT.

This clonotype was observed a few times. This chain joins TRBV12-5 and TRBJ1-5, with 7 bases lining up with TRBD1. The CDR3 has 13 residues. Per germline, CDR1 LGHNT and CDR2 FRNRAP. With V trimmed by 7 bases and J by 7 bases, 7 bases remained unmatched. The CDR3 protein is CASALAGGQPQHF. The CDR3 bases are TGTGCTAGTGCCCTTGCAGGGGGGCAGCCCCAGCATTTT.

This chain connects TRBV20-1 to TRBJ2-2; unclear D gene. The CDR3 is 13 residues long. The germline CDR1 and CDR2 sequences are DFQATT and SNEGSKA (reference sequence). Trimming took 3 bases from V and 5 from J, leaving 10 bases between them. As DNA, the CDR3 is TGCAGTGCTAGCCATGGGGAAACCGGGGAGCTGTTTTTT. As protein: CSASHGETGELFF.

The chain couples TRBV15 to TRBJ2-1, with 10 bases that match TRBD2. V was pared by 2 bases and J by 8 bases, with 15 bases of the junction left unmatched. The CDR3 contains 18 residues. Germline V gene lookup returns CDR1 LNHNV and CDR2 YYDKDF (reference sequence). CDR3 coding DNA: TGTGCCACCAGCAGACGACCTAGCGGGAGCCTAGGTTTGGATGAGCAGTTCTTC. Translated, it gives CATSRRPSGSLGLDEQFF.

The chain combines TRBV27 with TRBJ2-2; TRBD2 matches at 7 bases. V lost 3 bases to trimming and J lost 3 bases; unmatched junction nucleotides: 4. Germline values: CDR1 MNHEY, CDR2 SMNVEV (reference sequence). The CDR3 is 15 residues long. CDR3 sequence reads: CASSFASGDTGELFF. CDR3 nucleotides: TGTGCCAGCAGTTTTGCTAGCGGCGACACCGGGGAGCTGTTTTTT.

This clonotype was detected ten times or more. V usage is TRBV28 and J usage is TRBJ1-2; no firm D call. The CDR3 is 15 amino acids. V gave up 4 bases and J gave up 8 bases, with 20 bases separating them. Looked up from germline, CDR1 is MDHEN and CDR2 is SYDVKM. The CDR3 region is CASSSRDTLPLGYTF. DNA for the CDR3: TGTGCCAGCAGTTCTCGAGACACCCTACCGCTGGGCTACACCTTC.

The sample holds many counts of this clonotype. V usage is TRBV28 and J usage is TRBJ1-4; D ambiguous. The V end lost 5 bases, the J end lost 4 bases, and 11 bases lay between the germline ends. The CDR3 contains 14 residues. The germline V gene encodes CDR1 MDHEN and CDR2 SYDVKM. For the CDR3, the DNA is TGTGCCAGCAGTCCCGACACTTATAATGAAAAACTGTTTTTT. It translates to CASSPDTYNEKLFF.

This clonotype was detected a few times. The rearrangement links TRBV14 to TRBJ2-4; 7 bases match TRBD1. Germline values: CDR1 SGHDN, CDR2 FVKESK. V lost 4 bases to trimming and J lost 8 bases; unmatched junction nucleotides: 11. The CDR3 is made up of 15 amino acids. CDR3: CASSPRGQGRYIQYF. In DNA, the CDR3 is TGTGCCAGCAGCCCGAGGGGGCAGGGGAGATACATTCAGTACTTC.

Regarding this clonotype: This may arise from a read error, as a much more abundant clone is one base away. The V gene is TRBV30, the J gene TRBJ2-7, with TRBD1 matching 8 bases. CDR1 and CDR2 (germline): GTSNPN, SVGIG (reference sequence). The CDR3 sequence is 14 residues long. With 4 bases clipped from V and 8 bases from J, the junction kept 13 bases outside the gene matches. This CDR3 is CAWITAGGTYKQYF. The CDR3 coding sequence is TGTGCCTGGATAACCGCAGGGGGCACATACAAGCAGTACTTC.

This clonotype was observed a handful of times. The V and J genes are TRBV30 and TRBJ1-3; 9 bases match TRBD1. V shed 7 bases, J shed 1 base, and the junction held 11 bases outside the gene matches. Germline CDR1 is GTSNPN and CDR2 is SVGIG (reference sequence). The CDR3 has 16 residues. CDR3 protein: CAYRVPGQGSGNTIYF. CDR3 sequence (DNA): TGTGCCTACCGCGTCCCGGGACAGGGATCTGGAAACACCATATATTTT.

This clonotype showed up just a few times. V usage is TRBV5-5 and J usage is TRBJ2-4; possibly TRBD2 for D (5 bases). Germline values: CDR1 SGHKS, CDR2 YYEKEE (reference sequence). V was cut by 2 bases and J by 0 bases, with 12 bases left in between. This CDR3 comprises 16 residues. The CDR3 DNA reads as TGTGCCAGCAGCTTCTGGGAGAGGATAGCCAAAAACATTCAGTACTTC. It yields the protein CASSFWERIAKNIQYF.

This clonotype has more than one count but fewer than ten. The chain uses TRBV7-9 and TRBJ1-1; no firm D call. The germline V gene encodes CDR1 SEHNR and CDR2 FQNEAQ (reference sequence). Deletions cut 6 bases from V and 4 bases from J, with 15 bases between. The CDR3 extends over 14 amino acids. CDR3 amino acids: CASSSEGSSTEAFF. The CDR3, as DNA: TGTGCCAGCAGTTCCGAGGGTAGTAGCACTGAAGCTTTCTTT.

This clonotype was recorded only once. The rearrangement joins TRBV11-2 to TRBJ2-7; no definite D call. Trimming stripped 3 bases from V and 0 bases from J, with 9 bases between. In germline, CDR1 is SGHAT, CDR2 FQNNGV. This CDR3 contains 14 residues. The CDR3 here is CASSLFLLSYEQYF. For the CDR3, the DNA is TGTGCCAGCAGCTTGTTTCTCCTCTCCTACGAGCAGTACTTC.

The gene calls are TRBV20-1 and TRBJ2-1; 7 bases agree with TRBD2. J gave up 4 bases and V 0 bases, and 9 bases lay outside the gene matches. The germline gives CDR1 DFQATT, CDR2 SNEGSKA (reference sequence). The CDR3 covers 16 residues. CDR3 sequence reads: CSARDSASGDYNEQFF. In DNA, the CDR3 is TGCAGTGCTAGAGATTCCGCTAGCGGAGATTACAATGAGCAGTTCTTC.

The chain's CDR3 is CATSGQGASSSYNEQFF. CDR3 DNA sequence: TGTGCCACCAGTGGGCAGGGCGCGTCTAGCTCCTACAATGAGCAGTTCTTC. V is TRBV24-1 and J is TRBJ2-1, with D possibly being TRBD1 (5 bases). The germline CDR1 and CDR2 sequences are KGHDR and SFDVKD. V was cut by 5 bases and J by 0 bases, with 16 bases left in between. This CDR3 region has 17 residues.

The gene calls are TRBV5-1 and TRBJ2-2, with TRBD2 matching 12 bases. The CDR3 loop spans 17 amino acids. The J segment lost 0 bases and the V segment lost 4 bases, leaving 4 bases of the junction unmatched. The germline gives CDR1 SGHRS, CDR2 YFSETQ. The CDR3 region has the DNA TGCGCCAGCAGCCCTGGACTAGCGGGAACGAACACCGGGGAGCTGTTTTTT. Encoded protein: CASSPGLAGTNTGELFF.

This clonotype was seen a handful of times. The chain joins TRBV12-3 or TRBV12-4 to TRBJ1-2; 7 bases line up with TRBD1. With 6 bases clipped from V and 7 bases from J, the junction kept 8 bases outside the gene matches. This CDR3 has 13 residues. The CDR3, as DNA: TGTGCCAGCAGCGCAGGGGGGTATGTTGGCTACACCTTC. Its protein is CASSAGGYVGYTF.

This rearrangement joins TRBV20-1 to TRBJ2-7, with 8 bases that match TRBD2. The CDR3 has 17 residues. J gave up 3 bases and V 3 bases, and 16 bases lay outside the gene matches. CDR1 and CDR2 from the germline V gene are DFQATT and SNEGSKA (reference sequence). This CDR3 reads CSASYPGGSLADYEQYF. CDR3 coding DNA: TGCAGTGCTAGTTATCCGGGGGGGTCACTTGCCGACTACGAGCAGTACTTC.

This clonotype was picked up a small number of times. V and J are TRBV29-1 and TRBJ2-7, with TRBD2 matching 8 bases. This CDR3 contains 14 residues. Germline trimming cut 1 base from V and 5 bases from J; bases unmatched to any gene: 7. Germline values: CDR1 SQVTM, CDR2 ANQGSEA. This chain's CDR3 is CSVEGAGDRHEQYF. CDR3 bases: TGCAGCGTTGAAGGAGCGGGAGACCGGCACGAGCAGTACTTC.

This clonotype was seen at least ten times. The chain employs TRBV10-3 and TRBJ2-5, with a possible D match to TRBD2 (5 bases). The V gene lost 4 bases and the J gene lost 2 bases, with 11 bases spanning the gap. CDR3 length equals 14 residues. Germline values: CDR1 ENHRY, CDR2 SYGVKD. The CDR3: CAISVEGLQETQYF. The CDR3 coding sequence is TGTGCCATCAGTGTCGAGGGATTACAAGAGACCCAGTACTTC.

This clonotype was seen a handful of times. V usage is TRBV2 and J usage is TRBJ2-2, with D perhaps assigned TRBD1 or TRBD2 (5 bases each). This CDR3 region has 16 residues. Germline CDR1 is SNHLY and CDR2 is FYNNEI. The V end lost 5 bases, the J end lost 0 bases, and 13 bases lay between the germline ends. DNA for the CDR3: TGTGCCAGCAGTCAGACGGGACGAACGAACACCGGGGAGCTGTTTTTT. Translating gives CASSQTGRTNTGELFF.

A few counts support this clonotype. V is TRBV19 and J is TRBJ2-5, with TRBD1 matching 8 bases. The CDR3 covers 15 residues. With 4 bases clipped from V and 0 bases from J, the junction kept 4 bases outside the gene matches. In germline, CDR1 is LNHDA, CDR2 SQIVND (reference sequence). The CDR3 sequence is CASSTGTGYQETQYF. The CDR3 nucleotides are TGTGCCAGTAGTACCGGGACAGGCTACCAAGAGACCCAGTACTTC.

The chain recombines TRBV10-2 with TRBJ1-5, with D possibly being TRBD1 (6 bases). This CDR3 comprises 13 residues. Per the germline V gene, CDR1 is WSHSY and CDR2 is SAAADI. Trimming shortened V by 6 bases and J by 7 bases, and 13 bases separated the two germline ends. The CDR3 reads CASSLTGSQPQHF. CDR3 bases: TGCGCCAGCAGCTTGACAGGATCGCAGCCCCAGCATTTT.

Only a few counts were recorded for this clonotype. The junction and the germline gene differ at one end; a read error may be behind it. V and J are TRBV13 and TRBJ1-1; 9 bases map to TRBD1. Germline V gives CDR1 PRHDT, CDR2 FYEKMQ (reference sequence). The CDR3 totals 14 residues. CDR3 sequence (DNA): TGCGCCAGCAGCTTGAGACAGGGGGAGACTGAAGCTTTCTTT. It encodes CASSLRQGETEAFF.

Note on this clonotype: A much larger clone sits a single nucleotide away, making a read error possible. The chain has TRBV7-2 and TRBJ2-5, with D maybe TRBD2 (7 bases). Germline V gene lookup returns CDR1 SGHTA and CDR2 FQGNSA. V was cut by 1 base and J by 3 bases, with 12 bases left in between. This CDR3 comprises 15 residues. For the CDR3, the DNA is TGTGCCAGCAGCTTAGAGGGGGGGCGGGAAGAGACCCAGTACTTC. The encoded protein is CASSLEGGREETQYF.

In the case of this clonotype: A far more abundant clone sits one base away, making this likely a read error. The chain is built from TRBV7-2 and TRBJ2-7, with D perhaps given as TRBD1 or TRBD2 (5 bases each). Trimming stripped 0 bases from V and 0 bases from J, with 9 bases between. The germline V gene encodes CDR1 SGHTA and CDR2 FQGNSA. The CDR3 consists of 15 residues. CDR3 loop: CASSLAGESSYEQYF. The CDR3 nucleotides read TGTGCCAGCAGCTTAGCGGGGGAGTCCTCCTACGAGCAGTACTTC.

This clonotype was observed a few times. The chain joins TRBV20-1 to TRBJ2-5; the match to TRBD1 covers 7 bases. This CDR3 has 16 residues. Germline V lookup: CDR1 DFQATT, CDR2 SNEGSKA (reference sequence). The V segment lost 3 bases and the J segment 1 base; nucleotides outside the gene matches: 11. The DNA of the CDR3 is TGCAGTGCTAGGGTCGACAGGGACCCATTCCAAGAGACCCAGTACTTC. It yields the protein CSARVDRDPFQETQYF.

This clonotype was seen many times. The J gene is TRBJ1-5, the V gene TRBV12-3 or TRBV12-4; the match to TRBD1 covers 10 bases. After removal of 6 bases from V and 8 bases from J, the junction contained 10 bases not matched to a gene. This CDR3 has 15 residues. The CDR3 region has the DNA TGTGCCAGCAGAGCCGGGACAGGGGATGGTGAGCCCCAGCATTTT. It is translated as CASRAGTGDGEPQHF.

In its sample, this clonotype was seen many times. The chain joins TRBV28 to TRBJ2-5, with TRBD2 identical over 11 bases. The CDR3 has 16 amino acids. In germline, CDR1 is MDHEN, CDR2 SYDVKM. V shed 6 bases, J shed 4 bases, and the junction held 10 bases outside the gene matches. CDR3 loop: CASRSDYGLAGETQYF. DNA of the CDR3: TGTGCCAGCAGGAGTGACTACGGACTAGCGGGAGAGACCCAGTACTTC. Variable domain in full (rest from reference TRBV28 and TRBJ2-5): DVKVTQSSRYLVKRTGEKVFLECVQDMDHENMFWYRQDPGLGLRLIYFSYDVKMKEKGDIPEGYSVSREKKERFSLILESASTNQTSMYLCASRSDYGLAGETQYFGPGTRLLVL.